This TCR beta chain emerged from a study of cytomegalovirus exposure and HLA in healthy donors. V lost 6 bases to trimming and J lost 0 bases, with 12 bases between them. The CDR3 is 14 amino acids. Germline CDR1 is MDHEN and CDR2 is SYDVKM. Study-wide results and limits: It was approximately 150 TCR beta chains that were listed as cytomegalovirus-associated. A later analysis associated 16,951 TCR beta sequences with HLA alleles at a 0.05 false discovery rate. An analysis done earlier found most TCR beta V segments productive about 87% or about 30% of the time.

As concerns this clone: Its antigen is not identified.

The PCR contained 60 Vbeta and 13 Jbeta primers. Authors' data handling: An analysis that came later counted roughly 87 million unique TCR beta chains, approximately 12 million shared. Sequencing used immunoSEQ multiplex PCR; TCRdb keeps in-frame clones, though not all of them. Clone size and V and J calls were adopted from that table, with D and trimming inferred from the DNA. The sample includes about 160,000 clones, approximately 81% of them seen just once. The chain is built from TRBV28 and TRBJ2-7; the D gene is possibly TRBD2 (6 bases). The origin of this receptor is a woman under 40 in good health and CMV-seropositive. The sequenced sample consisted of PBMCs. The CDR3 DNA follows: TGTGCCAGCAGCGTAGGAGGGGTCTCCTACGAGCAGTACTTC. This sequence encodes CASSVGGVSYEQYF.